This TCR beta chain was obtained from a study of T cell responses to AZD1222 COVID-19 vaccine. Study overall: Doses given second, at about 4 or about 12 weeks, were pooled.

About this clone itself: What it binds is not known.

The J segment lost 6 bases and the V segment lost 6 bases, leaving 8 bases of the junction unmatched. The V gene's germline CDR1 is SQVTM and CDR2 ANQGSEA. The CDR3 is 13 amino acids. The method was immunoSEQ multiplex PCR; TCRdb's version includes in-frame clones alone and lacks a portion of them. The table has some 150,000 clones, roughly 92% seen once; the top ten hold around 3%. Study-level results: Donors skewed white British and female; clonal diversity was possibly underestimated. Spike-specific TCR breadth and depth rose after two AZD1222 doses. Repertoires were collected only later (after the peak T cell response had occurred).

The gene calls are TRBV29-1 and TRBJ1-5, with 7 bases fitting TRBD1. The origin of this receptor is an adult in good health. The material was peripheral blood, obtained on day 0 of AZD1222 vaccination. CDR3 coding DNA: TGCAGCGTCCTCTCGGCAGGGGGTCAGCCCCAGCATTTT. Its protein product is CSVLSAGGQPQHF.